This passage covers 3 T cell receptor beta chains from one sample sequenced in a study of blood T cells in healthy people across ages. Together with a sample-barcoded 5' primer, a J-beta primer mix was included in a second PCR lasting about 6 to 11 cycles. MiXCR was run by TCRdb on the 5' RACE reads, yielding one entry per CDR3 protein. Here the sample spans roughly 1,800,000 distinct CDR3 sequences, roughly 50% being singletons. Material for sequencing was blood. The source of these receptors is a woman in her forties in good health.

This clonotype was detected only a few times. The chain couples TRBV4-3 to TRBJ1-1; D is ambiguous. Looked up from germline, CDR1 is LGHNA and CDR2 is YSLEER. The CDR3 covers 13 residues. Between the trimmed V and J ends, which lost 2 bases and 6 bases, there was a span of 10 bases. CDR3 amino acids: CASSQNAVAEAFF. For the CDR3, the DNA is TGCGCCAGCAGCCAAAACGCGGTGGCTGAAGCTTTCTTT.

This chain links TRBV5-1 with TRBJ2-5; tentatively, D is TRBD1 or TRBD2 (6 bases each). V was clipped by 2 bases and J by 5 bases, with 19 bases between them. The CDR3 runs 16 residues. Germline V CDR1 and CDR2: SGHRS, YFSETQ. The CDR3 DNA is TGCGCCAGCAGCTTTGGGGGGCAGGAGATGAGGGAGACCCAGTACTTC. It yields the protein CASSFGGQEMRETQYF.

A few counts support this clonotype. This chain joins TRBV28 and TRBJ2-3, with D hard to call. Looked up from germline, CDR1 is MDHEN and CDR2 is SYDVKM. There are 13 residues in the CDR3. Trimming took 6 bases from V and 6 from J, leaving 13 bases between them. The DNA for the CDR3 is TGTGCCAGCAGAGTTCTCCCGGCGGATACGCAGTATTTT. Its protein product is CASRVLPADTQYF.